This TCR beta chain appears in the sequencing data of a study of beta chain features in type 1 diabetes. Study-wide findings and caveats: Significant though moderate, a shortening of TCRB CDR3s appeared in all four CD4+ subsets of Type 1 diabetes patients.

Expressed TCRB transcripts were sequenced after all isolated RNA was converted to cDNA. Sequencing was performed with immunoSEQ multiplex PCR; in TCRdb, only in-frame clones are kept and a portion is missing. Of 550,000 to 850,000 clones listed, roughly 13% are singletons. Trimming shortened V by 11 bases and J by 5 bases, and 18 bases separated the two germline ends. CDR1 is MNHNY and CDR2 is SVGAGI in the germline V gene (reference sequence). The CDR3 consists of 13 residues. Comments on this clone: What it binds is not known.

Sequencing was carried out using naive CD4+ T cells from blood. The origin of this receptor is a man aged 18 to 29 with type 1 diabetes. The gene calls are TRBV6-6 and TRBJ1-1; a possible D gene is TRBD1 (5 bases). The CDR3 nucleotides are TGTGCCGTTAACCAGGGACGTGGGACTGAAGCTTTCTTT. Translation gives CAVNQGRGTEAFF.